A single T cell receptor (beta chain) is shown here with its context. The antigen this receptor binds is unknown. Qualities for individual bases were not recorded, and no much larger clone is one base off. This entry comes from a study of cytotoxic CD8 clonotypes in ibrutinib-treated CLL (dated by TCRdb to 2020 to 2023). At the level of the whole study: The cohort had 11 relapsed/refractory and about 15 treatment-naive patients; some 17 were IGHV unmutated. The response samples were drawn at a median of roughly twelve months into treatment, with a range of about 6 to 40 months. Cryopreserved peripheral blood mononuclear cells were obtained before treatment, at response, and at either sustained remission or disease progression. Samples averaged approximately 260,000 productive templates and about 94,000 productive rearrangements. Longitudinal samples were available for about 30% of the 86 trial participants. Partial responses were observed in 24 patients and complete responses in 2; after a median follow-up of 68 months, remission was maintained in about 15 patients and progression was observed in approximately 12. Every remission and progressive disease sample was obtained while ibrutinib was still being received by the patients.

Broader findings and caveats from the paper: Public clonotypes were rare and either shrank or stayed stable during treatment, and the rise in clonality at ibrutinib response reflected expansion of private clonotypes. Sampling times were not matched between sustained-remission and progressing patients, and lymph node repertoires were not studied. Clonality increased at ibrutinib response, stayed stable in sustained remission, and fell back toward baseline at progression. At baseline, clonality was higher than in age-matched healthy donors and showed a strong correlation with circulating CD8+ T-cell counts.

The sample's time point label, in plain terms: progressive disease on ibrutinib. About 2 micrograms of genomic DNA were extracted from cryopreserved PBMCs for TCR beta library preparation. High-throughput TCR beta sequencing was performed on longitudinal blood samples from CLL patients receiving ibrutinib monotherapy. Patients were enrolled in a phase 2 open-label single-center ibrutinib monotherapy trial. The goal of deep resolution MiSeq sequencing was a depth between 1 in 1 million and 1 in 200,000 T cells, and coverage averaged 10x per clonotype. The immunoSEQ hsTCRB Kit was used to generate the TCR beta libraries. In the paper's pipeline: The data were analyzed with ImmunoSEQ Analyzer and ImmunoSEQ Data Assistant, and V, D and J gene assignments followed IMGT definitions. Clonality was computed as one minus normalized Shannon entropy of productive rearrangement frequencies, ranging from 0 to 1. Only overrepresented clonotypes making up at least 0.05% of each patient's repertoire were included in the public clonotype analysis. Repertoires from thirteen age-matched healthy donors in immuneACCESS were used as clonality controls. The table was pulled from immuneACCESS by TCRdb, which kept in-frame rearrangements only. Such tables lose some clones; where checked, under half of the loss comes from unresolved V genes, and the rest has no known cause. Clonal size and the V and J genes are those of that table, whereas D and trimming came from the DNA. The sample profile shows about 300,000 clones; 76% of them were found once. The ten largest clonotypes hold around 5.1% of the sample.

From the cysteine up to the phenylalanine, the CDR3 has a length of 17 residues. The read is trimmed to its CDR3 DNA, 51 bases read in frame from base 1. From the germline V gene, CDR1 is SGHDT and CDR2 is YYEEEE. V is shortened by 3 bases, J by 5 bases, and the region joining them spans 23 bases. The chain is made from TRBV5-6 and TRBJ2-5, with TRBD2 as a weak D call on 5 bases. The sequence was collected from a human donor with chronic lymphocytic leukemia. The source was PBMCs, collected at disease progression, from a patient treated with ibrutinib. The CDR3: CASSSPTSRGERETQYF. The DNA is as follows: TGTGCCAGCAGCTCCCCTACCTCCCGGGGTGAGCGGGAGACCCAGTACTTC.